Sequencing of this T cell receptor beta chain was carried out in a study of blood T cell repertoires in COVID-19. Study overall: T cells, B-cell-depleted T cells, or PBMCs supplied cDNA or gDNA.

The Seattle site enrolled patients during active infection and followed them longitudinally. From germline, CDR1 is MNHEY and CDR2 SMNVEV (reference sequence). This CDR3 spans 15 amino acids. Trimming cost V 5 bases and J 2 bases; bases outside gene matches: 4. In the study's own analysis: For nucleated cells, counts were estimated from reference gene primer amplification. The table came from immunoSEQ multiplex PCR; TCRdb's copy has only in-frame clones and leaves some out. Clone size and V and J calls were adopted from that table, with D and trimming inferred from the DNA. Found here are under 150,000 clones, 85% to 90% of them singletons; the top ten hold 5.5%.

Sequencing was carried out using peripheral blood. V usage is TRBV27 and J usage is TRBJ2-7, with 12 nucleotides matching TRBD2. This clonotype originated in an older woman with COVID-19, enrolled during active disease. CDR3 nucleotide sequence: TGTGCCAGCAGTCTAGGACTAGCGGGGCCCTACGAGCAGTACTTC. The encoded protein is CASSLGLAGPYEQYF.